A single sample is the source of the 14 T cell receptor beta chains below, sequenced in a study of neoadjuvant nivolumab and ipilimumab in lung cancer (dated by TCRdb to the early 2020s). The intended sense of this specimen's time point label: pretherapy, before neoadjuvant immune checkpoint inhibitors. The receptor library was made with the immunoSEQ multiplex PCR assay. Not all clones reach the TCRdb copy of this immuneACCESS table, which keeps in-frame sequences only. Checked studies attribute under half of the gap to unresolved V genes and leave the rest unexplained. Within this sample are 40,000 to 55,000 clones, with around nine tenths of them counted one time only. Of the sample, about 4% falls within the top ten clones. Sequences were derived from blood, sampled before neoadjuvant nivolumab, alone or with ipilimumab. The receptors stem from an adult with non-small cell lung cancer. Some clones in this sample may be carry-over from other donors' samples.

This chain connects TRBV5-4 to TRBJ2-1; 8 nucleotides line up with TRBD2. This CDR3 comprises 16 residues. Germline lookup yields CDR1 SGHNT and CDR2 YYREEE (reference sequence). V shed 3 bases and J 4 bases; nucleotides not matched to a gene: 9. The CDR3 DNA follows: TGTGCCAGCAGCTCCGGACTAGCCAGGCCGTACAATGAGCAGTTCTTC. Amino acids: CASSSGLARPYNEQFF. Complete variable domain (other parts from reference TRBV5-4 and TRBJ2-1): ETGVTQSPTHLIKTRGQQVTLRCSSQSGHNTVSWYQQALGQGPQFIFQYYREEENGRGNFPPRFSGLQFPNYSSELNVNALELDDSALYLCASSSGLARPYNEQFFGPGTRLTVL.

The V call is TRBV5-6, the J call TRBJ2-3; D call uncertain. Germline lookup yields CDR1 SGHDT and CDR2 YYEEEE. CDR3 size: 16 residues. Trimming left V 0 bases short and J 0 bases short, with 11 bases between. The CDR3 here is CASSLAKRYSTDTQYF. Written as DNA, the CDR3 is TGTGCCAGCAGCTTGGCCAAAAGGTATAGCACAGATACGCAGTATTTT.

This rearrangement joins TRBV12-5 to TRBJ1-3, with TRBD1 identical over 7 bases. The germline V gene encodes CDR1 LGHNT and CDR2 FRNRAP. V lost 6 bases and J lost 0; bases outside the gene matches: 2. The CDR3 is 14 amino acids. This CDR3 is CASGQGSSGNTIYF. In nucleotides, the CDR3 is TGTGCTAGTGGACAGGGGTCCTCTGGAAACACCATATATTTT.

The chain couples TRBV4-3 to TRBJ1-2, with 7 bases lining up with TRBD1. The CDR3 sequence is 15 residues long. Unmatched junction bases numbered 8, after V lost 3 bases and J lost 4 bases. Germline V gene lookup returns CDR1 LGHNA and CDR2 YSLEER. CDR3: CASSQLTGNTYGYTF. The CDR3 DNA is TGCGCCAGCAGCCAGCTGACAGGGAACACCTATGGCTACACCTTC.

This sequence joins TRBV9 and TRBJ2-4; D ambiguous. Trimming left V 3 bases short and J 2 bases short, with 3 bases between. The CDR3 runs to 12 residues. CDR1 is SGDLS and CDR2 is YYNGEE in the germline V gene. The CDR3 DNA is TGTGCCAGCAGCGCTTCCAAAAACATTCAGTACTTC. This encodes CASSASKNIQYF.

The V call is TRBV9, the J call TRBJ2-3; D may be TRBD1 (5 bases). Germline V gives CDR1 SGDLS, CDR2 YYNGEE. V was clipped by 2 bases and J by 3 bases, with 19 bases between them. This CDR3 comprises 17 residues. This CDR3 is CASSVWAQGKGTDTQYF. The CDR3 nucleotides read TGTGCCAGCAGCGTCTGGGCGCAGGGAAAAGGGACAGATACGCAGTATTTT.

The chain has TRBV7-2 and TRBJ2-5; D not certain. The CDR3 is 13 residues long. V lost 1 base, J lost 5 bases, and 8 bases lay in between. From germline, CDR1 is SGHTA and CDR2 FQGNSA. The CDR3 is CASSLVLGETQYF. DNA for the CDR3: TGTGCCAGCAGCTTAGTACTTGGGGAGACCCAGTACTTC.

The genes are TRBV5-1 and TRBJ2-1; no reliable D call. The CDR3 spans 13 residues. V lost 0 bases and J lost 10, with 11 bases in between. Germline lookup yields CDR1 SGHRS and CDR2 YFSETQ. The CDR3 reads CASSLGISREQFF. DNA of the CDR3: TGCGCCAGCAGCTTGGGAATTAGTAGGGAGCAGTTCTTC.

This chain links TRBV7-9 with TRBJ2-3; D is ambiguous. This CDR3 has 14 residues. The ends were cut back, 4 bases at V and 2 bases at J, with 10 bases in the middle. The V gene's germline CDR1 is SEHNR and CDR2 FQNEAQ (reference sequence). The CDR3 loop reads CASSSGVHTDTQYF. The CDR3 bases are TGTGCCAGCAGCTCTGGGGTCCACACAGATACGCAGTATTTT.

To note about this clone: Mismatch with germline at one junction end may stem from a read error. CDR3 sequence (DNA): TGTGCCAGCAGCATAGCGGGACCGAACACCGGGGAGCTGTTTTTT. This sequence encodes CASSIAGPNTGELFF. The rearrangement joins TRBV7-2 to TRBJ2-2; TRBD2 matches at 8 bases. Germline V gives CDR1 SGHTA, CDR2 FQGNSA. The CDR3 spans 15 residues.

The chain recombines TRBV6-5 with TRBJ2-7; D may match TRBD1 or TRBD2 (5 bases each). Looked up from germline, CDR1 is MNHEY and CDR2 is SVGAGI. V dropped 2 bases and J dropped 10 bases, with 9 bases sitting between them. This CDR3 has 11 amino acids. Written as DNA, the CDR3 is TGTGCCAGCAGTTACGGGACGGCACAGTACTTC. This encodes CASSYGTAQYF.

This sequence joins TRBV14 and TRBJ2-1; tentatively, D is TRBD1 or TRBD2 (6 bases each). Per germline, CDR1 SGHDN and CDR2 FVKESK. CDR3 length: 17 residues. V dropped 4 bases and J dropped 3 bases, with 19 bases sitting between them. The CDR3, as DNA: TGTGCCAGCAGCCCCCGGGGGCTGAGGAGAGTCTACAATGAGCAGTTCTTC. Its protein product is CASSPRGLRRVYNEQFF.

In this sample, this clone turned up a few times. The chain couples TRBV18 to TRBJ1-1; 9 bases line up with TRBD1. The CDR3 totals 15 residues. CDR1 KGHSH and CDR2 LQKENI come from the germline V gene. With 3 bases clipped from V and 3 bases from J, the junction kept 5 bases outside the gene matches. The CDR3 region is CASSPMNRGHTEAFF. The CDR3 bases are TGTGCCAGCTCACCGATGAACAGGGGGCACACTGAAGCTTTCTTT. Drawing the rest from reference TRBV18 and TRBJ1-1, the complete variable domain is NAGVMQNPRHLVRRRGQEARLRCSPMKGHSHVYWYRQLPEEGLKFMVYLQKENIIDESGMPKERFSAEFPKEGPSILRIQQVVRGDSAAYFCASSPMNRGHTEAFFGQGTRLTVV.

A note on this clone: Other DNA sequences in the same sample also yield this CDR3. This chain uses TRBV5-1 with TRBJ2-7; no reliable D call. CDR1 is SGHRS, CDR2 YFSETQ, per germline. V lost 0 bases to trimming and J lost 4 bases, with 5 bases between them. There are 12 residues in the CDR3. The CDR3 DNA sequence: TGCGCCAGCAGCTTGGTGGGGTACGAGCAGTACTTC. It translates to CASSLVGYEQYF.